Listed below are T cell receptor beta chains from one sample, sequenced in a study of blood T cell repertoires in COVID-19. Profiling relied on immunoSEQ multiplex PCR, and the TCRdb table lists in-frame clones only, not all of them. Of 90,000 or so clones in the sample, approximately 90% were seen once. The specimen sequenced was peripheral blood. Receptors originate from a woman aged 55 to 70 with COVID-19, enrolled during active disease. CDR3s include the opening cysteine and the closing phenylalanine or tryptophan. Fields, in order: CDR3 length, V gene, clone size, J gene, CDR3 protein. Clone size is shown for a subset of rows, as once, few, many or a class of expanded clone.

len: 14; v_gene: TRBV6-5; abundance: NA; j_gene: TRBJ1-2; CDR3aa: CASSRTGSNYGYTF
len: 15; v_gene: TRBV3-1/TRBV3-2; abundance: NA; j_gene: TRBJ1-2; CDR3aa: CASSQATGTWDGYTF
len: 17; v_gene: TRBV28; abundance: NA; j_gene: TRBJ1-2; CDR3aa: CASSLIGGGTVNYGYTF
len: 14; v_gene: TRBV6-5; abundance: NA; j_gene: TRBJ1-4; CDR3aa: CASTSHQVGEKLFF
len: 14; v_gene: TRBV10-3; abundance: NA; j_gene: TRBJ1-1; CDR3aa: CAIRRAGEGTEAFF
len: 15; v_gene: TRBV13; abundance: NA; j_gene: TRBJ2-3; CDR3aa: CASRGASGSTDTQYF
len: 15; v_gene: TRBV18; abundance: once; j_gene: TRBJ2-5; CDR3aa: CASSPGAGSLETQYF
len: 14; v_gene: TRBV9; abundance: NA; j_gene: TRBJ1-3; CDR3aa: CASSVDQGGNTIYF
len: 16; v_gene: TRBV5-5; abundance: NA; j_gene: TRBJ1-2; CDR3aa: CASRQISQAPLLGYTF
len: 15; v_gene: TRBV7-8; abundance: NA; j_gene: TRBJ2-5; CDR3aa: CASRPRAGRFETQYF
len: 12; v_gene: TRBV30; abundance: once; j_gene: TRBJ1-1; CDR3aa: CAWSSGFAEAFF
len: 15; v_gene: TRBV5-1; abundance: NA; j_gene: TRBJ1-2; CDR3aa: CASSWSSRGLNGYTF
len: 12; v_gene: TRBV28; abundance: few; j_gene: TRBJ1-5; CDR3aa: CASGGAVQPQHF
len: 16; v_gene: TRBV5-1; abundance: NA; j_gene: TRBJ2-1; CDR3aa: CASSPLAGGIHNEQFF
len: 16; v_gene: TRBV5-4; abundance: NA; j_gene: TRBJ2-3; CDR3aa: CASSLGTGTAWDTQYF
len: 16; v_gene: TRBV14; abundance: NA; j_gene: TRBJ2-3; CDR3aa: CASSQGITPKRDTQYF
len: 15; v_gene: TRBV30; abundance: NA; j_gene: TRBJ1-4; CDR3aa: CAWSQGLATNEKLFF
len: 16; v_gene: TRBV5-6; abundance: once; j_gene: TRBJ2-7; CDR3aa: CASRHISDRGVWEQYF
len: 16; v_gene: TRBV11-2; abundance: NA; j_gene: TRBJ2-1; CDR3aa: CASTEGYGTGFHEQFF
len: 15; v_gene: TRBV6-4; abundance: NA; j_gene: TRBJ2-1; CDR3aa: CASSDSGGGALEQFF
len: 17; v_gene: TRBV4-1; abundance: NA; j_gene: TRBJ2-2; CDR3aa: CASSQLRVSANTGELFF
len: 15; v_gene: TRBV28; abundance: NA; j_gene: TRBJ1-5; CDR3aa: CASSLGQGRNQPQHF
len: 14; v_gene: TRBV7-2; abundance: NA; j_gene: TRBJ2-3; CDR3aa: CASSLRGTTDTQYF
len: 15; v_gene: TRBV5-5; abundance: NA; j_gene: TRBJ1-2; CDR3aa: CASSLVAGGLYGYTF
len: 15; v_gene: TRBV7-2; abundance: NA; j_gene: TRBJ1-1; CDR3aa: CASSLRQGTNTEAFF
len: 14; v_gene: TRBV9; abundance: NA; j_gene: TRBJ2-3; CDR3aa: CASSETGVEDTQYF
len: 14; v_gene: TRBV15; abundance: NA; j_gene: TRBJ1-5; CDR3aa: CATSRDRGSQPQHF
len: 14; v_gene: TRBV7-2; abundance: NA; j_gene: TRBJ1-3; CDR3aa: CASSEGAQGNTIYF
len: 15; v_gene: TRBV19; abundance: NA; j_gene: TRBJ1-4; CDR3aa: CASSQLQAPNEKLFF
len: 13; v_gene: TRBV4-1; abundance: NA; j_gene: TRBJ1-2; CDR3aa: CASSHSGGSGYTF
len: 18; v_gene: TRBV5-1; abundance: NA; j_gene: TRBJ2-7; CDR3aa: CASSSGRGGGGMYYEQYF
len: 14; v_gene: TRBV11-2; abundance: NA; j_gene: TRBJ1-1; CDR3aa: CASSILTANTEAFF
len: 14; v_gene: TRBV4-1; abundance: NA; j_gene: TRBJ2-7; CDR3aa: CASSQTGEWSEQYF